This TCR beta chain was identified during a study of T cell responses to AZD1222 COVID-19 vaccine. This CDR3 contains 12 residues. V lost 10 bases and J 5 bases, leaving 15 bases between the germline ends. In germline, CDR1 is SEHNR, CDR2 FQNEAQ (reference sequence). The table came from immunoSEQ multiplex PCR; TCRdb's copy has only in-frame clones and leaves some out. The table shows over 45,000 clones, with approximately 89% occurring only once. Overall study findings and caveats: Reports indicate that nearly half of spike-specific TCRs are directed at unmutated variant regions. Repertoires were obtained solely post-peak T cell response.

Turning to this clone: Its specificity is unknown.

V gene TRBV7-9 combines with J gene TRBJ2-7; D perhaps matches TRBD1 (6 bases). Material: peripheral blood, obtained 28 days after the second AZD1222 dose. The TCR sequence derives from an adult who received the AZD1222 COVID-19 vaccine. The CDR3: CATDRYLDEQYF. The CDR3 DNA reads as TGTGCCACCGACAGGTACCTCGACGAGCAGTACTTC.